This T cell receptor beta chain stems from a study of blood T cells in healthy people across ages. This clonotype appeared a single time. Trimming shortened V by 6 bases and J by 0 bases, and 14 bases separated the two germline ends. CDR1 and CDR2 from the germline V gene are SNHLY and FYNNEI. The CDR3 consists of 15 residues. Next came a second PCR, run for about 7 to 12 cycles, which used a sample-barcoded 5' primer along with a J-beta primer mix. TCRdb re-analysed the 5' RACE reads in MiXCR, keeping a single row per CDR3 protein. This sample has about 1.4 million distinct CDR3 sequences; around 59% occur once, and the top ten carry 6.5% to 8.5%.

Material: blood. This clonotype originated in a young man in good health. The chain employs TRBV2 and TRBJ1-1; D is uncertain. The CDR3 spells CASRERQNMNTEAFF. CDR3 nucleotides: TGTGCCAGCAGGGAGCGGCAGAATATGAACACTGAAGCTTTCTTT.